This TCR beta chain was retrieved from a study of control samples from healthy donors and cancer patients. This clone was recorded once. TCRdb's table, derived via immunoSEQ multiplex PCR, lists solely in-frame clones and lacks some. The table includes about 48,000 clones, 85% to 95% detected once. In germline, CDR1 is SGHTA, CDR2 FQGNSA. With 5 bases clipped from V and 2 bases from J, the junction kept 6 bases outside the gene matches. The CDR3 extends over 14 amino acids. The chain combines TRBV7-2 with TRBJ2-7; 7 bases map to TRBD1. The sequencing sample was made of PBMCs. The receptor's source is a woman aged 45 to 65 with head and neck cancer. CDR3 DNA: TGTGCCAGCAGCCCAACAGGGGATGCCTACGAGCAGTACTTC. It codes for CASSPTGDAYEQYF.